These 6 T cell receptor beta chains share one sample of origin, sequenced in a study of control samples from healthy donors and cancer patients. Sequencing was performed with immunoSEQ multiplex PCR; in TCRdb, only in-frame clones are kept and a portion is missing. The repertoire has fewer than 120,000 clones, around nine tenths of them found once; the top ten carry around 3.9%. Input material: PBMCs. The receptors were gathered from a woman aged 60-70 years with lung cancer.

J is TRBJ1-2 and V is TRBV14; TRBD1 matches at 12 bases. This CDR3 is built from 15 residues. V was pared by 4 bases and J by 4 bases, with 4 bases of the junction left unmatched. The germline V gene encodes CDR1 SGHDN and CDR2 FVKESK. CDR3 protein: CASSPGTGGGYGYTF. The CDR3 bases are TGTGCCAGCAGCCCGGGGACAGGGGGCGGCTATGGCTACACCTTC.

This clone was detected only once. V is TRBV27 and J is TRBJ2-1, with D tentatively TRBD1 (6 bases). CDR1 is MNHEY and CDR2 is SMNVEV in the germline V gene (reference sequence). Deletions cut 4 bases from V and 3 bases from J, with 10 bases between. The CDR3 spans 14 residues. The CDR3 DNA sequence: TGTGCCAGCAGTTCGGCCAGGGGCTACAATGAGCAGTTCTTC. Amino acid sequence: CASSSARGYNEQFF.

The rearrangement links TRBV6-5 to TRBJ2-5; 10 nucleotides agree with TRBD2. V dropped 5 bases and J dropped 3; count of bases not matched to a gene: 6. Germline V gene data show CDR1 as MNHEY and CDR2 as SVGAGI. The CDR3 loop spans 15 amino acids. CDR3 DNA: TGTGCCAGCAGTCTCGGGACTAGCGCCGAAGAGACCCAGTACTTC. Its protein product is CASSLGTSAEETQYF.

The chain is built from TRBV7-2 and TRBJ1-2; D ambiguous. Germline assignment: CDR1 SGHTA and CDR2 FQGNSA. The CDR3 has 13 amino acids. The V gene lost 0 bases and the J gene lost 8 bases, with 10 bases spanning the gap. The CDR3 loop reads CASSLASMNGYTF. In nucleotides, the CDR3 is TGTGCCAGCAGCTTAGCAAGTATGAACGGCTACACCTTC. The full variable domain, in which reference TRBV7-2 and TRBJ1-2 provide the parts outside the CDR3, is GAGVSQSPSNKVTEKGKDVELRCDPISGHTALYWYRQSLGQGLEFLIYFQGNSAPDKSGLPSDRFSAERTGGSVSTLTIQRTQQEDSAVYLCASSLASMNGYTFGSGTRLTVV.

This clone was seen more than once but under ten times. This chain links TRBV24-1 with TRBJ2-7; possible D gene TRBD2, 7 bases. The CDR3 covers 17 residues. The germline V gene encodes CDR1 KGHDR and CDR2 SFDVKD. V lost 3 bases and J 5 bases, leaving 22 bases between the germline ends. The CDR3 loop is CATSDPLRGGGLDEQYF. In DNA form, the CDR3 reads TGTGCCACCAGTGATCCCTTGAGGGGGGGCGGCCTGGACGAGCAGTACTTC.

The chain uses TRBV5-1 and TRBJ2-1, with D perhaps TRBD1 or TRBD2 (5 bases each). The germline V gene encodes CDR1 SGHRS and CDR2 YFSETQ. The ends were cut back, 4 bases at V and 6 bases at J, with 17 bases in the middle. The CDR3 length is 15 residues. CDR3 protein: CASSPGTPDSNEQFF. CDR3 bases: TGCGCCAGCAGCCCCGGGACCCCGGATTCCAATGAGCAGTTCTTC.